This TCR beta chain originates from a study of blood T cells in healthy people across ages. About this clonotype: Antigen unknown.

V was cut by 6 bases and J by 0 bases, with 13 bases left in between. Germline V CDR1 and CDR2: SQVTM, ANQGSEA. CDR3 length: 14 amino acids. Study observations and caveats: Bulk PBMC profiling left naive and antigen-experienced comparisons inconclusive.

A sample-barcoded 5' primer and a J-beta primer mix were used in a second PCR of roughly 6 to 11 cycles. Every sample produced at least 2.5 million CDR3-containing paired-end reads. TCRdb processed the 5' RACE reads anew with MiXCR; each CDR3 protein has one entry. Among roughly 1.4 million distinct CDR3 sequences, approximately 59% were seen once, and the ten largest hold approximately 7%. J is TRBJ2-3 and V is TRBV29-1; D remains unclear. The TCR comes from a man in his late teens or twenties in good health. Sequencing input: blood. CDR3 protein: CSVARRPSTDTQYF. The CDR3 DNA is TGCAGCGTCGCCCGTAGGCCTAGCACAGATACGCAGTATTTT.